A selection of T cell receptor beta chains follows, all from one sample in a study of T cells in Graves' hyperthyroidism and ophthalmopathy. In TCRdb, the multiplex PCR reads were re-called with MiXCR into one record per CDR3 protein. The sample carries roughly 420,000 distinct CDR3 sequences, approximately 15% recorded once. Sample: blood. Every receptor here comes from a young woman with Graves' hyperthyroidism. The CDR3 runs from the conserved cysteine through the conserved F or W. D genes are given only for firm matches. Where a row states a size, it is once, few, many or the class of an expanded clone; other rows omit it.

TRBJ2-1 | TRBD2 | TRBV12-3/TRBV12-4 | many | TGTGCCAGCAGTTTAAGGACTAGCTCTGAGCAGTTCTTC | CASSLRTSSEQFF
TRBJ2-7 | TRBD1 | TRBV20-1 | many | TGCAGTGCTAGTCGCAGGGGGTGGAAAGTCGACGAGCAGTACTTC | CSASRRGWKVDEQYF
TRBJ2-3 | . | TRBV2 | many | TGTGCCAGCACCGGGGACCGTTCCGTGCCAGATACGCAGTATTTT | CASTGDRSVPDTQYF
TRBJ2-3 | TRBD2 | TRBV7-2 | . | TGTGCCAGCAGCTTAGCTCCACTAGCGGGAGGAACAGATACGCAGTATTTT | CASSLAPLAGGTDTQYF
TRBJ2-2 | TRBD1 | TRBV10-2 | many | TGCGCCAGCAACGAGGGGGCAAACACCGGGGAGCTGTTTTTT | CASNEGANTGELFF
TRBJ2-1 | . | TRBV10-3 | many | TGTGCCATCAGTGAAGACGGGACAAATGAGCAGTTCTTC | CAISEDGTNEQFF
TRBJ1-5 | TRBD1 | TRBV2 | many | TGTGCCAGCAGGGGGGGACAGGCTGGTCAGCCCCAGCATTTT | CASRGGQAGQPQHF
TRBJ2-2 | . | TRBV6-1 | few | TGTGCCAGCCACCAAGTCACCGGGGAGCTGTTTTTT | CASHQVTGELFF
TRBJ2-7 | . | TRBV19 | many | TGTGCCAGTAGTATATCTGGAGTGGACGAGCAGTACTTC | CASSISGVDEQYF
TRBJ2-7 | . | TRBV20-1 | many | TGCAGTGCTAGAGCCCACTCGGACTACGAGCAGTACTTC | CSARAHSDYEQYF
TRBJ1-5 | . | TRBV6-1 | few | TGTGCCAGCAGTGACTCTCTGGGTCAGCCCCAGCATTTT | CASSDSLGQPQHF
TRBJ1-1 | TRBD1 | TRBV11-2 | many | TGTGCCAGCAGCTTACAGGGGGCGAGAACTGAAGCTTTCTTT | CASSLQGARTEAFF
TRBJ1-6 | . | TRBV15 | . | TGTGCCACCAGCAGGAATCTGAATTCACCCCTCCACTTT | CATSRNLNSPLHF
TRBJ1-2 | . | TRBV30 | many | TGTGCCTGGAGTGGACCCGGACTGGTCGGAGGCTACACCTTC | CAWSGPGLVGGYTF
TRBJ2-2 | TRBD2 | TRBV5-4 | . | TGTGCCAGCAGCGGGACGGGACTAGCGGACACCGGGGAGCTGTTTTTT | CASSGTGLADTGELFF
TRBJ2-5 | . | TRBV12-3/TRBV12-4 | . | TGTGCCAGCAGTTTCAGCGGAACAGGGAAGAACACCCAGTACTTC | CASSFSGTGKNTQYF
TRBJ2-2 | . | TRBV6-1 | . | TGTGCCAGCGCCAGGGTGAACACCGGGGAGCTGTTTTTT | CASARVNTGELFF
TRBJ2-3 | TRBD2 | TRBV6-1 | . | TGTGCCAGCAGTGAATTAGCGGGGGGCCGGGAACCAACTAGCACAGATACGCAGTATTTT | CASSELAGGREPTSTDTQYF
TRBJ2-1 | . | TRBV20-1 | many | TGCAGTGCCGGGGCCCTTAGCTCCTACAATGAGCAGTTCTTC | CSAGALSSYNEQFF
TRBJ2-1 | . | TRBV5-1 | . | TGCGCCAGCCGGGGCGCGTCCAATGAGCAGTTCTTC | CASRGASNEQFF
TRBJ2-7 | . | TRBV30 | many | TGTGCCTGGAGTGTACGGCGCTACGAGCAGTACTTC | CAWSVRRYEQYF
TRBJ1-1 | . | TRBV20-1 | many | TGCAGTGCTAGGAACCCCAGGGTTGGTGAAGCTTTCTTT | CSARNPRVGEAFF
TRBJ1-3 | TRBD1 | TRBV28 | many | TGTGCCAGCAGTTCCTGGACAGGGTCTGGAAACACCATATATTTT | CASSSWTGSGNTIYF
TRBJ1-1 | TRBD1 | TRBV11-2 | . | TGTGCCAGCAGACACCTACAGGGGATGAACACTGAAGCTTTCTTT | CASRHLQGMNTEAFF
TRBJ1-2 | . | TRBV12-3/TRBV12-4 | many | TGTGCCAGCAGTTTGGGGGGGCGCGGTCCCTATGGCTACACCTTC | CASSLGGRGPYGYTF
TRBJ2-5 | TRBD2 | TRBV3-1 | many | TGTGCCAGCCAGCGGGAGAGAGGAGAGACCCAGTACTTC | CASQRERGETQYF
TRBJ1-1 | TRBD1 | TRBV20-1 | once | TGCAGTGCTTGGGGGACAGGGAGGAGCACTGAAGCTTTCTTT | CSAWGTGRSTEAFF
TRBJ1-1 | . | TRBV5-1 | many | TGCGCCAGCAGCTTGGTTGGGGACGCTGAAGCTTTCTTT | CASSLVGDAEAFF
TRBJ1-4 | . | TRBV12-3/TRBV12-4 | many | TGTGCCAGCTCGACCCACGGGATTGGTGAAAAACTGTTTTTT | CASSTHGIGEKLFF
TRBJ1-2 | TRBD1 | TRBV18 | few | TGTGCCAGCTCACCACCTACAGGGGGCGAGGGTAGCTATGGCTACACCTTC | CASSPPTGGEGSYGYTF
TRBJ1-1 | TRBD1 | TRBV20-1 | many | TGCAGTGCCGGGACAGGGAACACTGAAGCTTTCTTT | CSAGTGNTEAFF
TRBJ2-3 | TRBD2 | TRBV12-3/TRBV12-4 | many | TGTGCCAGCAGTAGACTAGCGGGAGCAGATACGCAGTATTTT | CASSRLAGADTQYF
TRBJ2-7 | TRBD2 | TRBV6-1 | . | TGTGCCAGCATACCAACCGGAGGACTAGACTACGAGCAGTACTTC | CASIPTGGLDYEQYF